A selection of T cell receptor beta chains follows, all from one sample in a study of cytotoxic CD8 clonotypes in ibrutinib-treated CLL. Measured with immunoSEQ multiplex PCR; TCRdb has only the in-frame clones, and not every one. The data show around 14,000 clones, over 50% seen once. Sequences were derived from PBMCs, sampled at an approximately 23-month disease-progression time point, from a patient treated with ibrutinib. These receptors were obtained from a human donor with chronic lymphocytic leukemia. The CDR3 runs from the conserved cysteine through the conserved F or W. The D gene is left open where the match is weak. The size field is filled for only some rows; it gives once, few, many or a size class.

NA,TRBV7-8,TRBJ1-6,few,CASSVRNSPLHF,TGTGCCAGCAGCGTGAGAAATTCACCCCTCCACTTT
NA,TRBV4-1,TRBJ2-7,NA,CASSQEAGYEQYF,TGCGCCAGCAGCCAAGAGGCAGGCTACGAGCAGTACTTC
NA,TRBV11-2,TRBJ2-7,NA,CASSNTGTTGYEQYF,TGTGCCAGCAGTAACACCGGGACAACTGGCTACGAGCAGTACTTC
TRBD2,TRBV7-6,TRBJ2-1,NA,CASSLAGSSYNEQFF,TGTGCCAGCAGCCTAGCGGGGAGCTCCTACAATGAGCAGTTCTTC
TRBD1,TRBV11-2,TRBJ1-1,few,CASQEQGAEVAFF,TGTGCCAGCCAAGAACAGGGGGCAGAAGTGGCTTTCTTT
NA,TRBV2,TRBJ1-1,NA,CASRPDTTEAFF,TGTGCCAGTAGACCGGACACCACTGAAGCTTTCTTT
TRBD1,TRBV9,TRBJ2-3,NA,CASSVGTGADTQYF,TGTGCCAGCAGCGTAGGGACAGGGGCAGATACGCAGTATTTT
NA,TRBV2,TRBJ2-2,NA,CAVPEDTGELFF,TGTGCCGTACCAGAGGACACCGGGGAGCTGTTTTTT
NA,TRBV11-2,TRBJ2-3,NA,CASSSPRIHTDTQYF,TGTGCCAGCAGCTCCCCTAGGATACACACAGATACGCAGTATTTT
NA,TRBV7-8,TRBJ1-2,NA,CASSLNPRANYGYTF,TGTGCCAGCAGCTTAAATCCCAGGGCAAACTATGGCTACACCTTC
TRBD1,TRBV11-3,TRBJ1-4,NA,CASSLGGQNEKLFF,TGTGCCAGCAGCTTAGGGGGACAGAATGAAAAACTGTTTTTT
NA,TRBV18,TRBJ2-1,medium-sized,CASSPDPFDEQFF,TGTGCCAGCTCACCAGACCCCTTTGATGAGCAGTTCTTC
NA,TRBV18,TRBJ1-5,few,CASSREVTQPQHF,TGTGCCAGCTCACGGGAAGTGACCCAGCCCCAGCATTTT